This TCR beta chain stems from a study of cytomegalovirus exposure and HLA in healthy donors (TCRdb year 2017). For the wider study: A later analysis indicated that the roughly 120 validation repertoires were generated on the platform also employed for the approximately 700 repertoires of the first cohort. In addition to the first cohort of 666 subjects, a separate validation cohort of 120 different subjects was used. To predict cytomegalovirus infection status, the study brought together high-throughput TCR immunosequencing, statistical association of individual TCRs with disease status, and machine learning. The study aimed to test whether cataloging public T cell receptors could reveal signatures of past pathogen exposure.

This clone has only a few counts. It has no known antigen specificity. No base qualities exist here, and no much larger clone lies one base off it. The library was generated by the immunoSEQ multiplex PCR assay. The original pipeline was this. A statistical classification framework was built for diagnosing cytomegalovirus status from the catalog of TCR beta chain sequences. What TCRdb holds here is the immuneACCESS table cut down to in-frame rearrangements. Part of the clones is not present; checked against another copy, under half of the missing clones reflect an unresolved V gene, and the others are unexplained. From that table come the V and J calls and clone size; the DNA was used to work out D and trimming. The sample data list about 260,000 clones, and about 90% of these were observed just once. The ten largest clonotypes hold just over 3% of the sample. General conclusions and limits of the study: A later analysis had no HLA typing for the validation cohort, so co-occurrence there was scored across all 110 or so repertoires. The study listed 150 to 200 TCR beta chains as associated with cytomegalovirus. Cytomegalovirus status was reported to be diagnosed by the classifier with high specificity and sensitivity in both the original and validation cohorts. In a later analysis, TCRs clustered in the first cohort were found to also tend to co-occur in the roughly 130 validation repertoires, with 90% to 95% of cluster scores above 0. While some public TCRs were present in many individuals, most TCR sequences turned up only very rarely across donors. A few of the identified cytomegalovirus-associated TCR beta chains were confirmed in vitro to be specific for cytomegalovirus antigens. According to the authors, the approach could potentially be generalized to other disease states and immunological phenotypes.

The donors were included in the validation cohort of around 120 subjects, a group kept apart from the roughly 680-subject first cohort. There are 14 amino acids in the CDR3, from cysteine to phenylalanine inclusive. Left in the record is the CDR3 DNA by itself, 42 bases read in frame from the first base. At the junction V is shortened by 4 bases and J by 7 bases, with 15 bases in between. CDR1 is given as SGHRS and CDR2 as YFSETQ, both from the germline V gene. This receptor was obtained from a woman under 40 in good health and CMV-seronegative. The chain was built from TRBV5-1 and TRBJ1-5; the D gene is perhaps TRBD1, on 5 matching bases. Input material: PBMCs. The CDR3 here reads CASSRDDFRQPQHF. The nucleotides read TGCGCCAGCAGCCGGGACGATTTTCGGCAGCCCCAGCATTTT. Supplemented by the reference TRBV5-1 and TRBJ1-5 proteins around the CDR3, the complete variable domain is KAGVTQTPRYLIKTRGQQVTLSCSPISGHRSVSWYQQTPGQGLQFLFEYFSETQRNKGNFPGRFSGRQFSNSRSEMNVSTLELGDSALYLCASSRDDFRQPQHFGDGTRLSIL.